This T cell receptor beta chain was sequenced for a study of vaccination and CD4 T cells after COVID-19. The overall study: The study drew post-COVID samples a median approximately 100 days after diagnosis (range 35 to 161).

The study sequenced cultured CD4+ T cell DNA using the Oncomine TCR Beta short-read assay. MiXCR was run by TCRdb on the PCR reads, yielding one entry per CDR3 protein. The sample shows fewer than 25,000 distinct CDR3 sequences, more than 30% of them seen only once. Regarding time point: late sampling 161 to 241 days after vaccination in three convalescent patients. The sample's treatment: approximately 9-day PBMC culture with coronavirus spike peptide pools or control peptides (ViraFEST assay). Germline CDR1 and CDR2: MNHNS and SASEGT. The CDR3 runs to 13 residues. Losses at the gene ends were 9 bases for V and 2 bases for J; bases not matched to a gene: 6. Concerning this clonotype: Its antigen remains unidentified.

The receptor comes from a human donor who had recovered from COVID-19. The chain carries TRBV6-1 and TRBJ2-5; 7 bases are shared with TRBD1. The source material was CD4+ T cells from blood, cultured in vitro, sampled about 7 months after SARS-CoV-2 vaccination. The CDR3 region is CASRGTAQETQYF. The CDR3 nucleotides are TGTGCCAGTAGAGGGACAGCTCAAGAGACCCAGTACTTC.